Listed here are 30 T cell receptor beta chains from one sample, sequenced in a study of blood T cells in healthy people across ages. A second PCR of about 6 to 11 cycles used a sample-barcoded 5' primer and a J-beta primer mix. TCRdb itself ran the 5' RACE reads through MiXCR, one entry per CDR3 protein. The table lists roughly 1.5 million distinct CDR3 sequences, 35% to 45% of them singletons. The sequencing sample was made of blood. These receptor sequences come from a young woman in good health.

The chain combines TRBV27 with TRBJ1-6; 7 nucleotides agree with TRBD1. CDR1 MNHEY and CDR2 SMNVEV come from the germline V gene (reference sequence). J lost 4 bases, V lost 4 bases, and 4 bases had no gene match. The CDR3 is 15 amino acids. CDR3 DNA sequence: TGTGCCAGCAGTTCCGTGGACAGGTATAATTCACCCCTCCACTTT. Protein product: CASSSVDRYNSPLHF.

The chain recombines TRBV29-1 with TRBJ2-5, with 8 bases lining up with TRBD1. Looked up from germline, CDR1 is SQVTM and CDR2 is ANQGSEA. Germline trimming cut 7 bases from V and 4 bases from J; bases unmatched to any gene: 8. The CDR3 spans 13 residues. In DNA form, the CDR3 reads TGCAGCGCAGGGTTACAGGGGGGAGAGACCCAGTACTTC. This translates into CSAGLQGGETQYF. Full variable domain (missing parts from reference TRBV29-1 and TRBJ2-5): SAVISQKPSRDICQRGTSLTIQCQVDSQVTMMFWYRQQPGQSLTLIATANQGSEATYESGFVIDKFPISRPNLTFSTLTVSNMSPEDSSIYLCSAGLQGGETQYFGPGTRLLVL.

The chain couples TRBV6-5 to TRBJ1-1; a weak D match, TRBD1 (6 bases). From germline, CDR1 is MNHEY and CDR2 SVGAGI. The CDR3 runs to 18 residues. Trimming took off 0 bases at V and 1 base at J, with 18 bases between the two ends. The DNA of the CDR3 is TGTGCCAGCAGTTACTCTACCCCTTGGGGGGGCAAGAACACTGAAGCTTTCTTT. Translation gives CASSYSTPWGGKNTEAFF.

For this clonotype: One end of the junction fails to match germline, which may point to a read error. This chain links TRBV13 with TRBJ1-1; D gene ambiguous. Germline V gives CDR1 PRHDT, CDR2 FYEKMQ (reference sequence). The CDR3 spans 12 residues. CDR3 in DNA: TGTCCCAGCACCATCCGTTTTACTGAAGCTTTCTTT. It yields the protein CPSTIRFTEAFF.

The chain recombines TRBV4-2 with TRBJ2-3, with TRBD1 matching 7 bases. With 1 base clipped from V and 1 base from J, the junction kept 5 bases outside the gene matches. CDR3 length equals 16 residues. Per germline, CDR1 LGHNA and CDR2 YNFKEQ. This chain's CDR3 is CASSQGGQLGTDTQYF. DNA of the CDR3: TGTGCCAGCAGCCAAGGGGGACAGTTGGGCACAGATACGCAGTATTTT.

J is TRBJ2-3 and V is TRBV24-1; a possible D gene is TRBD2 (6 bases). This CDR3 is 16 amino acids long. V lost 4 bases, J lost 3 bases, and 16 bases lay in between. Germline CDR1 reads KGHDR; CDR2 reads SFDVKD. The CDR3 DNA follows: TGTGCCACCAGTGACTTTGTCCGGGGGAGAACAGATACGCAGTATTTT. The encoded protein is CATSDFVRGRTDTQYF.

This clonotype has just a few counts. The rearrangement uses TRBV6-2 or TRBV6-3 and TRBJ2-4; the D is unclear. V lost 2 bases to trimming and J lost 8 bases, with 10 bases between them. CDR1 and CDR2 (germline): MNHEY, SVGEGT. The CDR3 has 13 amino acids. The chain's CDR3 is CASSYKYPDIQYF. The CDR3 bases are TGTGCCAGCAGTTACAAATACCCGGACATTCAGTACTTC.

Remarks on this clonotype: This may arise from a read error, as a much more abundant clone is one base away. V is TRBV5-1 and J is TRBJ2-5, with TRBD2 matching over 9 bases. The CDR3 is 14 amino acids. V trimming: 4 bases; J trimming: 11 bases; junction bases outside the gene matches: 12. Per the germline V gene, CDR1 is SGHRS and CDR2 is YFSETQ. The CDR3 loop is CASSRGLAPGEQYF. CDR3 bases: TGCGCCAGCAGCCGGGGACTAGCTCCGGGTGAGCAGTACTTC.

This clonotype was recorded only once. Written as DNA, the CDR3 is TGTGCCAGCAGCTCTAATACAGGGTTGGGGTCCTACGAGCAGTACTTC. Its translation: CASSSNTGLGSYEQYF. This sequence joins TRBV11-2 and TRBJ2-7, with D tentatively TRBD1 (6 bases). The CDR3 extends over 16 amino acids. The V end was cut by 4 bases, the J end by 1 base, with 17 bases between. CDR1 and CDR2 from the germline V gene are SGHAT and FQNNGV.

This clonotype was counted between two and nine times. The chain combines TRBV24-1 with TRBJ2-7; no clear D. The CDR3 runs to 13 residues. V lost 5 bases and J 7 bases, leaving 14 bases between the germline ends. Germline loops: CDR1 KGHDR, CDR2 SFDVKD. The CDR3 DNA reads TGTGCCACCAGTGGTCTCAGGACCAATGAGCAGTACTTC. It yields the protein CATSGLRTNEQYF.

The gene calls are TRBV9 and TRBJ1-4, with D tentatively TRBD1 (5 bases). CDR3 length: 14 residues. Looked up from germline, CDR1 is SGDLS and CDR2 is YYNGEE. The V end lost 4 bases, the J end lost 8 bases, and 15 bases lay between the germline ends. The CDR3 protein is CASSTRDGPEKLFF. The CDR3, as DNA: TGTGCCAGCAGCACCCGGGACGGGCCCGAAAAACTGTTTTTT.

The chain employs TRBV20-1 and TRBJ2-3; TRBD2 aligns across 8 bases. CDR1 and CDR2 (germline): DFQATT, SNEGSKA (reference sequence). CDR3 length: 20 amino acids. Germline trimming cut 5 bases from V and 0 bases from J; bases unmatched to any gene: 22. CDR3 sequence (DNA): TGCAGTGCTCAGACCCCCCTTTTGCGGGGGGCCGACCTAAGCACAGATACGCAGTATTTT. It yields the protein CSAQTPLLRGADLSTDTQYF.

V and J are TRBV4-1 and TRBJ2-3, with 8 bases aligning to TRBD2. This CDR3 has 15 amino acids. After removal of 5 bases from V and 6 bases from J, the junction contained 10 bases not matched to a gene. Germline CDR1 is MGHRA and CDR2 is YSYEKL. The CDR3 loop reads CASSKGPAGVDTQYF. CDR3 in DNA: TGCGCCAGCAGCAAAGGGCCAGCGGGGGTGGATACGCAGTATTTT.

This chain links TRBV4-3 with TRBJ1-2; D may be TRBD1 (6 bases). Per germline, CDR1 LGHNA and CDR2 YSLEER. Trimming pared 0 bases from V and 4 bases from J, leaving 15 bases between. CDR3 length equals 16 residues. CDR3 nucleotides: TGCGCCAGCAGCCAAGAAGGGAGACAGGCCTTCTATGGCTACACCTTC. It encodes CASSQEGRQAFYGYTF.

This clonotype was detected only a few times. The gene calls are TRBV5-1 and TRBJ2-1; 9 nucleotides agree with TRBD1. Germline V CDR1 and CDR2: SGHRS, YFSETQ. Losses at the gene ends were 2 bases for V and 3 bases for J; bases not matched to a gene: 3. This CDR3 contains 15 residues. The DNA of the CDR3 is TGCGCCAGCAGCTTCCGGGACAGGGACTACAATGAGCAGTTCTTC. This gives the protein CASSFRDRDYNEQFF.

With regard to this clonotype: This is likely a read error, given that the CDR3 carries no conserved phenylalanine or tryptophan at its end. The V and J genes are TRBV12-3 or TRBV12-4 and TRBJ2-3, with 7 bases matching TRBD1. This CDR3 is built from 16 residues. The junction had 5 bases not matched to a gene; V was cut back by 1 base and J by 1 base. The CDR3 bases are TGTGCCAGCAGTTTAGACAGGGGCTGGGGCACAGATACGCAGTATTCT. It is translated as CASSLDRGWGTDTQYS.

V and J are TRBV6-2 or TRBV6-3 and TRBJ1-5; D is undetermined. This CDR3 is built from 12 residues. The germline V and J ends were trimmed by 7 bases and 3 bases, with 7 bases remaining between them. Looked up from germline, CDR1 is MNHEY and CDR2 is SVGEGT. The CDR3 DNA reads TGTGCCAGCACCTCTTACAATCAGCCCCAGCATTTT. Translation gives CASTSYNQPQHF.

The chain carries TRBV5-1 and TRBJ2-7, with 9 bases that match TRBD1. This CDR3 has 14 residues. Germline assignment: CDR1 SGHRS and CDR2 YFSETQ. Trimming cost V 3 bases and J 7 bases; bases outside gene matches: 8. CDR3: CASSSIQGAREQYF. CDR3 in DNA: TGCGCCAGCAGCTCAATACAGGGGGCGAGGGAGCAGTACTTC.

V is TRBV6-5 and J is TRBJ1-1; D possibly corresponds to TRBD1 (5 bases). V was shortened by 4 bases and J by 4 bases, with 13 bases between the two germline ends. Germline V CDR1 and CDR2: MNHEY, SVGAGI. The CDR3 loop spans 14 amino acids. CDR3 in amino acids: CASSSQGAITEAFF. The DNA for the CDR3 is TGTGCCAGCAGTTCGCAGGGAGCTATCACTGAAGCTTTCTTT.

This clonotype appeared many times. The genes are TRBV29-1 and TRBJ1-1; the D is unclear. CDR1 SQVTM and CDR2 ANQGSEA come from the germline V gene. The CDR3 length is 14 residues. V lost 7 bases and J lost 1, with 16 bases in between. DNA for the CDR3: TGCAGCGCCTCCTTGTTCGGGAAGAACACTGAAGCTTTCTTT. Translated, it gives CSASLFGKNTEAFF.

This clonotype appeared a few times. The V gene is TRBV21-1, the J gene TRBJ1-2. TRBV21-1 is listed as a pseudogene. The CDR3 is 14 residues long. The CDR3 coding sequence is TGTGCCAGCAGCAAAGTCTACAGCGGGGATGGCTACACCTTC. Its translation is CASSKVYSGDGYTF.

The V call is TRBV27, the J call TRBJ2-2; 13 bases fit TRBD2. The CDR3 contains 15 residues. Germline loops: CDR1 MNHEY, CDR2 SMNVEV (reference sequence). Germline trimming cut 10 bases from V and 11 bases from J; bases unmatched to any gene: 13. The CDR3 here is CAIRLAGGLVSELFF. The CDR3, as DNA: TGTGCCATCCGACTAGCGGGGGGCCTTGTGTCCGAGCTGTTTTTT.

The CDR3 spells CASSLNGRTNYGYTF. DNA of the CDR3: TGTGCCAGCAGCCTGAATGGTCGGACGAACTATGGCTACACCTTC. The chain combines TRBV3-1 with TRBJ1-2, with D hard to call. The CDR3 has 15 amino acids. Deletions cut 4 bases from V and 2 bases from J, with 14 bases between. Germline V gives CDR1 LGHDT, CDR2 YNNKEL (reference sequence).

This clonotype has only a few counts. The CDR3 spells CASRRYSTDTQYF. The CDR3 bases are TGTGCCAGCAGAAGGTATAGCACAGATACGCAGTATTTT. V usage is TRBV2 and J usage is TRBJ2-3; D not resolved. V was cut by 6 bases and J by 0 bases, with 7 bases left in between. The CDR3 extends over 13 amino acids. Looked up from germline, CDR1 is SNHLY and CDR2 is FYNNEI. Variable domain in full (rest from reference TRBV2 and TRBJ2-3): EPEVTQTPSHQVTQMGQEVILRCVPISNHLYFYWYRQILGQKVEFLVSFYNNEISEKSEIFDDQFSVERPDGSNFTLKIRSTKLEDSAMYFCASRRYSTDTQYFGPGTRLTVL.

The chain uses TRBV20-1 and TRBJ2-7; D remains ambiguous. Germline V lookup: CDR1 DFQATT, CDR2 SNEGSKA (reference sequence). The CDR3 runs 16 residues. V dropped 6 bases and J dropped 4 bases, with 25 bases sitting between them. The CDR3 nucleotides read TGCAGTGCCACCTCTCCCCCCCCGCAGCGTCAATACGAGCAGTACTTC. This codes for CSATSPPPQRQYEQYF.

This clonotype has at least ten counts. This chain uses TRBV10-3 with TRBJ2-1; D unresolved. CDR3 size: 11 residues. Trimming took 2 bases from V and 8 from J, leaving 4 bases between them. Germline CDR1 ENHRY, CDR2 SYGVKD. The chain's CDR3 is CAISELDEQFF. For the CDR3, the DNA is TGTGCCATCAGTGAGCTGGATGAGCAGTTCTTC.

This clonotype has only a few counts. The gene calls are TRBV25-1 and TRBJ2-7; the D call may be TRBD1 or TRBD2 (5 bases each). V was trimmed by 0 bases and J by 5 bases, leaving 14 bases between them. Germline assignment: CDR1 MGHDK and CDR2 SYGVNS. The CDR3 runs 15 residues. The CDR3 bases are TGTGCCAGCAGTGAATATGGACGGGGCCTAGACGAGCAGTACTTC. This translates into CASSEYGRGLDEQYF.

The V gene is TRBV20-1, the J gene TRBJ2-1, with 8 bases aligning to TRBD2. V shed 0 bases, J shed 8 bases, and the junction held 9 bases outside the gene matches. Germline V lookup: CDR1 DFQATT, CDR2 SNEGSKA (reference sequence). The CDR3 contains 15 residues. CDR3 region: CSARDLNGRGYEQFF. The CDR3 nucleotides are TGCAGTGCTAGAGATCTTAACGGGAGGGGTTATGAGCAGTTCTTC.

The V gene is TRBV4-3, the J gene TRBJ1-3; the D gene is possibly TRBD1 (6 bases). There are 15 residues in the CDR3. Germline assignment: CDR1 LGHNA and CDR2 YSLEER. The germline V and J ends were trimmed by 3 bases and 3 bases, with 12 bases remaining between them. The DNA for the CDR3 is TGCGCCAGCAGCCATTATGGACAGAGTGGAAACACCATATATTTT. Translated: CASSHYGQSGNTIYF.

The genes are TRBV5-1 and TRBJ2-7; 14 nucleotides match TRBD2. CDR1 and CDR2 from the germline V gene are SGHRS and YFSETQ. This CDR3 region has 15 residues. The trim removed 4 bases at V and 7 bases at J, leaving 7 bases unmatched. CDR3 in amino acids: CASSTGTSGGVEQYF. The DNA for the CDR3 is TGCGCCAGCAGCACAGGGACTAGCGGGGGAGTTGAGCAGTACTTC.